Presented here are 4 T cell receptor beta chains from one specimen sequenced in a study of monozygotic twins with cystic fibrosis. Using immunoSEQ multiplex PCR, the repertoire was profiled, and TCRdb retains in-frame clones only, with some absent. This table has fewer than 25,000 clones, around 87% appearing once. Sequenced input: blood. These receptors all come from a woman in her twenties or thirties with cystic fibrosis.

CDR3 sequence reads: CASSLQSVSGQPQHF. DNA of the CDR3: TGTGCCAGCTCTCTTCAGTCGGTATCGGGTCAGCCCCAGCATTTT. V is TRBV2 and J is TRBJ1-5; D unclear. The CDR3 totals 15 residues. V lost 8 bases and J lost 6, with 20 bases in between. Germline V gene sequence: CDR1 SNHLY, CDR2 FYNNEI.

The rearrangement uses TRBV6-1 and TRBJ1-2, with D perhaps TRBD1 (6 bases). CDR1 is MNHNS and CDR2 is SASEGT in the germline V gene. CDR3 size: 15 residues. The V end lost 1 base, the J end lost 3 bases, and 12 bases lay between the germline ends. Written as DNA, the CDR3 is TGTGCCAGCAGTGAAGGGGGGCAGCCTTACTATGGCTACACCTTC. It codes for CASSEGGQPYYGYTF.

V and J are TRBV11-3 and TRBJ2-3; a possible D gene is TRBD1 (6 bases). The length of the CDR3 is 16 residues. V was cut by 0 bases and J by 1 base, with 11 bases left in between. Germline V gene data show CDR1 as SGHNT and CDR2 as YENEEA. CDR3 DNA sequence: TGTGCCAGCAGCTTAGATCGGGCAGGGGGCACAGATACGCAGTATTTT. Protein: CASSLDRAGGTDTQYF.

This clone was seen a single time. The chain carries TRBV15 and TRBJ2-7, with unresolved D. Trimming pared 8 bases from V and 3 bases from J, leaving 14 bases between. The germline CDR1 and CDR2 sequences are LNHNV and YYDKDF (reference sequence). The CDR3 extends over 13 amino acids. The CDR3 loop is CATATLGHYEQYF. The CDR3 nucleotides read TGTGCCACCGCTACCCTAGGTCACTACGAGCAGTACTTC.